The clone carrying this T cell receptor (beta chain) was seen a single time. Its antigen is unknown. This CDR3 comprises 15 residues. CDR1 SNHLY and CDR2 FYNNEI come from the germline V gene. Trimming shortened V by 0 bases and J by 5 bases, and 13 bases separated the two germline ends. The repertoire was sequenced with immunoSEQ multiplex PCR; TCRdb's copy has only in-frame clones and lacks some. The sample gives 90,000 to 130,000 clones, roughly 87% of which show up once; less than 3.5% is in the top ten. These data belong to a study of T cell responses to AZD1222 COVID-19 vaccine. On the study more broadly: Whether given at about 4 or about 12 weeks, second doses were pooled. Points from the study as a whole: The breadth and depth of Spike-specific TCRs increased once two AZD1222 doses had been given. Vaccine-associated CD4 TCRs spanned spike, dominant at 160-218 and 743-854.

The clonotype was recovered from an adult in good health. The rearrangement joins TRBV2 to TRBJ1-1; D call uncertain. Sequenced material: peripheral blood, taken on day 0 of AZD1222 vaccination. This CDR3 reads CASSEAPGVGTEAFF. DNA for the CDR3: TGTGCCAGCAGTGAAGCGCCCGGGGTGGGGACTGAAGCTTTCTTT.